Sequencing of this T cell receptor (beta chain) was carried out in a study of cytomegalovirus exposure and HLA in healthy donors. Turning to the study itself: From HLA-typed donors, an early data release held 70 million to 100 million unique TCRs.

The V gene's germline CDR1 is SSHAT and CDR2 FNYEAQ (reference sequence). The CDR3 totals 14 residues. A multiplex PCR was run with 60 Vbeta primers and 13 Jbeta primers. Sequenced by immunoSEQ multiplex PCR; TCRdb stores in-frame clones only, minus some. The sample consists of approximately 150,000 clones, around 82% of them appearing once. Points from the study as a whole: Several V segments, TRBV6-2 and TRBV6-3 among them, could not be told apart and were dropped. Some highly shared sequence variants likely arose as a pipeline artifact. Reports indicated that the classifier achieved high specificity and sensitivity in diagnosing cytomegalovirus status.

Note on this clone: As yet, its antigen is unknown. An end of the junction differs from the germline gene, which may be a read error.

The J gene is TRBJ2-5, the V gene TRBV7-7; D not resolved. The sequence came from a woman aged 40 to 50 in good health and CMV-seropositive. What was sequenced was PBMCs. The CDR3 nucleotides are TGTGCTAGCAGCTTTTCAGCCGGGTTAGAGACCCAGTACTTC. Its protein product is CASSFSAGLETQYF.